These T cell receptor beta chains were read from a single sample in a study of shared clonotypes between healthy human individuals. Sequencing was performed with immunoSEQ multiplex PCR; in TCRdb, only in-frame clones are kept and a portion is missing. Of 2 million to 2.5 million clones in the sample, more than 85% were seen once. Sequencing was done on a sample of naive CD4+ T cells from PBMCs. Source of these receptors: a man aged 18 to 29 in good health. Some clones in this sample may be carry-over from other donors' samples. The CDR3 runs from the conserved cysteine through the conserved F or W. The D gene is left open where the match is weak. The listing skips clone size in some rows; elsewhere it reads once, few, many or a size class.

clone_size	j_call	d_call	v_call	cdr3_nt	cdr3_aa
.	TRBJ2-2	.	TRBV7-6	TGTGCTGGCGGCAGAAATTCGAACACCGGGGAGCTGTTTTTT	CAGGRNSNTGELFF
.	TRBJ1-1	.	TRBV19	TGTGCCAGTAGTATAGGGCCCAGGGAAGAAGCTTTCTTT	CASSIGPREEAFF
.	TRBJ1-1	.	TRBV28	TGTGCCAGCAGTTTAGGTGGTTCGGCCTTGAACACTGAAGCTTTCTTT	CASSLGGSALNTEAFF
.	TRBJ1-1	.	TRBV10-3	TGTGCCATCAGCGTCCAAGCAGGCGCTGAAGCTTTCTTT	CAISVQAGAEAFF
.	TRBJ2-2	.	TRBV6-1	TGTGCCGGAACGAGAACTAGCTTGTCGGCCGGGGAGCTGTTTTTT	CAGTRTSLSAGELFF
.	TRBJ1-1	.	TRBV6-5	TGTGCCAGCAGTTACTCAGCCGGGACCCTGAACACTGAAGCTTTCTTT	CASSYSAGTLNTEAFF
.	TRBJ2-5	.	TRBV7-9	TGTGCCAGCAGCTTCCCAGGGGTGGAGACCCAGTACTTC	CASSFPGVETQYF
.	TRBJ2-5	.	TRBV5-1	TGCGCCAGCAGCTTGGCAGGGGCGGGTGGGACCCAGTACTTC	CASSLAGAGGTQYF
.	TRBJ1-4	.	TRBV28	TGTGCCAGCAGTTCGGGGGGGCATCGAGAAAAACTGTTTTTT	CASSSGGHREKLFF
.	TRBJ2-5	.	TRBV29-1	TGCAGCGCCGACTTACAGGGTCCGGAGACCCAGTACTTC	CSADLQGPETQYF
.	TRBJ1-1	.	TRBV12-5	TGTGCTAGTGGCTGGACCGTAGGCATGAACACTGAAGCTTTCTTT	CASGWTVGMNTEAFF
.	TRBJ2-1	TRBD2	TRBV7-2	TGTGCCAGCAGCCCGGTCGTGGTAGCGGGAGCCCATCAATACAATGAGCAGTTCTTC	CASSPVVVAGAHQYNEQFF
.	TRBJ2-3	TRBD2	TRBV7-9	TGTGCCAGCAGCTTAGGGGTTACTAGCGGAACGTCTCTGGATACGCAGTATTTT	CASSLGVTSGTSLDTQYF
.	TRBJ1-5	.	TRBV21-1	TGTGCCAGCAACCGACGGAATAGCAATCAGCCCCAGCATTTT	CASNRRNSNQPQHF
.	TRBJ2-6	TRBD1	TRBV5-5	TGTGCCAGCAGCTTGGGGTCGGGACAGGGGCCTAGCTCTGGGGCCAACGTCCTGACTTTC	CASSLGSGQGPSSGANVLTF
.	TRBJ2-3	TRBD2	TRBV14	TGTGCCAGCAGCCAAGATATCCTAGGCGGGAGGGCCACAGATACGCAGTATTTT	CASSQDILGGRATDTQYF
.	TRBJ2-1	TRBD2	TRBV6-5	TGTGCCAGCAGTTCGGCTTGGACTAGCGGAAGGCAGTTCTTC	CASSSAWTSGRQFF
.	TRBJ2-1	.	TRBV7-2	TGTGCCAGCAGCTTAATCGGGGGGCAGTTCTTC	CASSLIGGQFF
few	TRBJ1-4	.	TRBV7-9	TGTGCCAGCAGCTTACCCAGGGACGGTGAAAAACTGTTTTTT	CASSLPRDGEKLFF
.	TRBJ2-2	.	TRBV7-3	TGTGCCAGCAGCCCAGACGGTCTCACCGGGGAGCTGTTTTTT	CASSPDGLTGELFF
.	TRBJ2-7	TRBD2	TRBV7-6	TGTGCCAGCAGCCGTCTACCGCCGGGACTACTCTACGAGCAGTACTTC	CASSRLPPGLLYEQYF
.	TRBJ1-3	.	TRBV18	TGTGCCAGCTCTAACAGCCAGGGGCCTGGAAACACCATATATTTT	CASSNSQGPGNTIYF
.	TRBJ2-5	.	TRBV5-6	TGTGCCAGCAGCTTGTTAGGCGGGGACAAGCAAGAGACCCAGTACTTC	CASSLLGGDKQETQYF
.	TRBJ2-1	TRBD2	TRBV7-2	TGTGCCAGCAGCCAAGAGCGGGGTTACAATGAGCAGTTCTTC	CASSQERGYNEQFF
.	TRBJ1-2	.	TRBV29-1	TGCAGCGTAGCTGGTCGCGGGGCTGACTATGGCTACACCTTC	CSVAGRGADYGYTF
.	TRBJ2-3	.	TRBV19	TGTGCCAGTAGTATTGCTCAGGGCACAGATACGCAGTATTTT	CASSIAQGTDTQYF
.	TRBJ1-4	.	TRBV5-1	TGCGCCAGCAGCGTACCACAGGGTACAAATGAAAAACTGTTTTTT	CASSVPQGTNEKLFF
once	TRBJ2-1	.	TRBV19	TGTGCCAGTAGGGATGTAGCACCGAGCTCCTACAATGAGCAGTTCTTC	CASRDVAPSSYNEQFF
.	TRBJ2-1	.	TRBV15	TGTGCCACCAGCAGAGAGATCATAGCGGCCTCCTACAATGAGCAGTTCTTC	CATSREIIAASYNEQFF
.	TRBJ2-1	TRBD2	TRBV5-6	TGTGCCAGCAGCACGGGACTAGCGGGAAGCTCCTACAATGAGCAGTTCTTC	CASSTGLAGSSYNEQFF
.	TRBJ2-2	TRBD2	TRBV6-5	TGTGCCAGCAGAGCGACCGGGACTAGCCCCGGGGAGCTGTTTTTT	CASRATGTSPGELFF
.	TRBJ2-3	TRBD2	TRBV5-1	TGCGCCAGCAGCTTGGAGGCGGGAGGGAGGAATACGCAGTATTTT	CASSLEAGGRNTQYF
.	TRBJ1-5	.	TRBV28	TGTGCCAGCAGTAACCTGAACAATCAGCCCCAGCATTTT	CASSNLNNQPQHF
.	TRBJ1-1	.	TRBV11-3	TGTGCCAGCAGCTTCGGGTTGAACACTGAAGCTTTCTTT	CASSFGLNTEAFF
.	TRBJ2-7	.	TRBV6-5	TGTGCCAGCAGTTACTCGGGCCAGGGGCTCGAGCAGTACTTC	CASSYSGQGLEQYF
once	TRBJ2-3	.	TRBV30	TGTGCCTGGAGTCTAGAGGGGGGCGTTGGCACAGATACGCAGTATTTT	CAWSLEGGVGTDTQYF
.	TRBJ2-1	TRBD2	TRBV9	TGTGCCAGCAGCGCTAGCGGGAGTAGTACGAATGAGCAGTTCTTC	CASSASGSSTNEQFF
.	TRBJ2-1	TRBD1	TRBV27	TGTGCCAGCAGTTCTCGACAGGGTACCTACAATGAGCAGTTCTTC	CASSSRQGTYNEQFF
.	TRBJ1-4	TRBD1	TRBV5-1	TGCGCCAGCAGCTTGATAGGGGGCGAAGAAAAACTGTTTTTT	CASSLIGGEEKLFF
.	TRBJ2-7	TRBD2	TRBV28	TGTGCCAGCAGTTTAAGCGGGAGCTACTACGAGCAGTACTTC	CASSLSGSYYEQYF
once	TRBJ2-5	TRBD1	TRBV28	TGTGCCAGCAGTTTCTCATACGGACAGGGGGGTTGGGAGACCCAGTACTTC	CASSFSYGQGGWETQYF
.	TRBJ2-1	.	TRBV6-5	TGTGCCAGCAGTTACTCGAGGGGCGGTGAGCAGTTCTTC	CASSYSRGGEQFF